Following are 16 T cell receptor beta chains from one sample sequenced in a study of identical twins. One entry per CDR3 protein, called by TCRdb with MiXCR from the 5' RACE reads. The sample carries 500,000 or so distinct CDR3 sequences, approximately 15% recorded once. In addition, the sample was reused for a study of yellow fever vaccine responses in identical twins.

Sequenced input: CD4+ T cells sorted from blood. The origin of the receptors is a woman between 18 and 29 years old in good health.

This clonotype was recorded many times. V and J are TRBV6-1 and TRBJ1-4; 9 nucleotides match TRBD1. This CDR3 region has 13 residues. V lost 7 bases and J lost 10; bases outside the gene matches: 7. Germline CDR1 is MNHNS and CDR2 is SASEGT. The chain's CDR3 is CASIRDRVGKLFF. The CDR3 coding sequence is TGTGCCAGCATCCGGGACAGGGTTGGAAAACTGTTTTTT.

The chain carries TRBV6-5 and TRBJ1-2; unclear D gene. Trimming took off 0 bases at V and 1 base at J, with 12 bases between the two ends. This CDR3 contains 16 residues. Germline assignment: CDR1 MNHEY and CDR2 SVGAGI. The CDR3 is CASSYSFVGGNYGYTF. CDR3 bases: TGTGCCAGCAGTTACTCTTTTGTCGGTGGTAACTATGGCTACACCTTC.

The rearrangement joins TRBV20-1 to TRBJ2-2; 9 bases line up with TRBD1. CDR3 length equals 16 residues. Trimming took 1 base from V and 4 from J; bases not matched to a gene: 7. CDR1 DFQATT and CDR2 SNEGSKA come from the germline V gene (reference sequence). CDR3 protein: CSARVGTGRTTGELFF. Written as DNA, the CDR3 is TGCAGTGCTAGAGTTGGGACAGGGCGGACCACCGGGGAGCTGTTTTTT.

This chain links TRBV5-1 with TRBJ2-7; TRBD2 agrees at 8 bases. J gave up 3 bases and V 0 bases, and 8 bases lay outside the gene matches. The CDR3 covers 16 residues. Germline CDR1 and CDR2: SGHRS and YFSETQ. The CDR3 is CASSLAVGLAGYEQYF. In DNA form, the CDR3 reads TGCGCCAGCAGCTTGGCCGTCGGGCTAGCGGGCTACGAGCAGTACTTC.

The V call is TRBV12-3 or TRBV12-4, the J call TRBJ1-2, with 8 bases matching TRBD1. CDR3 length: 13 amino acids. Trimming cost V 6 bases and J 5 bases; bases outside gene matches: 5. This chain's CDR3 is CASRADRGYGYTF. The CDR3 bases are TGTGCCAGCAGGGCTGACAGGGGTTATGGCTACACCTTC.

This clonotype was recorded a few times. The chain joins TRBV4-3 to TRBJ2-7; TRBD1 matches 7 bases. Per germline, CDR1 LGHNA and CDR2 YSLEER. This CDR3 has 14 amino acids. Trimming at V came to 5 bases and at J to 2 bases, leaving 6 bases not matched to a gene. This CDR3 reads CASSVRQGPYEQYF. The CDR3 coding sequence is TGCGCCAGCAGCGTACGACAGGGCCCCTACGAGCAGTACTTC.

This clonotype occurred a few times. This rearrangement joins TRBV2 to TRBJ2-3; TRBD1 aligns across 8 bases. This CDR3 contains 15 residues. Losses at the gene ends were 7 bases for V and 4 bases for J; bases not matched to a gene: 10. Germline V gene sequence: CDR1 SNHLY, CDR2 FYNNEI. DNA of the CDR3: TGTGCCAGCACATTCCGAGACAGGGGCTCAGATACGCAGTATTTT. Its translation: CASTFRDRGSDTQYF.

This clonotype was seen a few times. The chain recombines TRBV12-3 or TRBV12-4 with TRBJ2-7; maybe TRBD2 (6 bases). The CDR3 loop spans 14 amino acids. Trimming pared 6 bases from V and 3 bases from J, leaving 15 bases between. The DNA for the CDR3 is TGTGCCAGCAGGGTGCGGGACGGATTCTACGAGCAGTACTTC. The encoded protein is CASRVRDGFYEQYF.

The V and J genes are TRBV7-2 and TRBJ1-5, with D possibly being TRBD1 (6 bases). V was shortened by 8 bases and J by 6 bases, with 14 bases between the two germline ends. The CDR3 contains 13 residues. Germline loops: CDR1 SGHTA, CDR2 FQGNSA. CDR3 in amino acids: CASGSQGGQPQHF. CDR3 bases: TGTGCCAGCGGGTCACAGGGCGGTCAGCCCCAGCATTTT.

The gene calls are TRBV2 and TRBJ1-2, with 7 positions matching TRBD1. CDR1 is SNHLY, CDR2 FYNNEI, per germline. V was clipped by 9 bases and J by 4 bases; unmatched bases: 11. This CDR3 has 14 amino acids. The chain's CDR3 is CARSLGKGAYGYTF. The CDR3 DNA reads as TGTGCCAGGTCCCTAGGGAAGGGGGCCTATGGCTACACCTTC.

The rearrangement links TRBV27 to TRBJ1-4, with 8 bases identical to TRBD1. The germline V gene encodes CDR1 MNHEY and CDR2 SMNVEV (reference sequence). The length of the CDR3 is 14 residues. J gave up 8 bases and V 4 bases, and 6 bases lay outside the gene matches. The CDR3 protein is CASSSGGIGEKLFF. Written as DNA, the CDR3 is TGTGCCAGCAGTTCAGGGGGCATTGGGGAAAAACTGTTTTTT.

This clonotype has a count of ten or more. V usage is TRBV11-2 and J usage is TRBJ2-5, with 10 nucleotides matching TRBD1. V shed 3 bases and J 4 bases; nucleotides not matched to a gene: 8. The CDR3 length is 16 residues. Germline-derived CDR1 and CDR2 are SGHAT and FQNNGV. The CDR3 DNA reads as TGTGCCAGCAGCTTGACGGGACAGGGGTTCATAGAGACCCAGTACTTC. Amino acids: CASSLTGQGFIETQYF.

The chain is built from TRBV5-4 and TRBJ1-2; 10 bases fit TRBD1. The CDR3 extends over 17 amino acids. V trimming: 0 bases; J trimming: 4 bases; junction bases outside the gene matches: 9. Germline V gene sequence: CDR1 SGHNT, CDR2 YYREEE (reference sequence). CDR3 bases: TGTGCCAGCAGCTTGGATAGTCGCTGGACAGGGGGCTATGGCTACACCTTC. Translated: CASSLDSRWTGGYGYTF.

The rearrangement joins TRBV5-1 to TRBJ2-7; D may be TRBD2 (6 bases). V was cut by 3 bases and J by 3 bases, with 13 bases left in between. Per germline, CDR1 SGHRS and CDR2 YFSETQ. The CDR3 loop spans 14 amino acids. In DNA form, the CDR3 reads TGCGCCAGCAGCTCACTCTTCGGGGGCTACGAGCAGTACTTC. This sequence encodes CASSSLFGGYEQYF.

V gene TRBV7-3 combines with J gene TRBJ2-6, with D unresolved. The germline V and J ends were trimmed by 5 bases and 0 bases, with 8 bases remaining between them. The CDR3 consists of 15 residues. Germline CDR1 reads SGHTA; CDR2 reads FQGTGA. CDR3 nucleotide sequence: TGTGCCAGCAGCCCTCAGGTCTCTGGGGCCAACGTCCTGACTTTC. Amino acids: CASSPQVSGANVLTF.

There are a few counts of this clonotype. In DNA form, the CDR3 reads TGTGCCAGCAGTGAAACAAATGAGCAGTTCTTC. It specifies CASSETNEQFF. The J gene is TRBJ2-1, the V gene TRBV2, with D unresolved. The CDR3 has 11 amino acids. Trimming cost V 2 bases and J 7 bases, with 3 bases left between them. CDR1 is SNHLY, CDR2 FYNNEI, per germline.